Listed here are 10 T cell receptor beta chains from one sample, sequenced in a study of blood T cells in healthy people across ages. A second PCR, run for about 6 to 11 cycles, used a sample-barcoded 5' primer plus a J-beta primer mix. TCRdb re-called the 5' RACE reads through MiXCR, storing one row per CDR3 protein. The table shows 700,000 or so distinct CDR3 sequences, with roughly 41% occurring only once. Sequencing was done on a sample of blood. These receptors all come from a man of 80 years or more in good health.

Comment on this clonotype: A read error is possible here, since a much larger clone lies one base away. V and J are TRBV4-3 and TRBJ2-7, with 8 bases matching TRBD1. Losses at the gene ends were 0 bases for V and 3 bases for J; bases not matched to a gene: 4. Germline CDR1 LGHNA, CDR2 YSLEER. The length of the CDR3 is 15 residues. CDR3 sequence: CASSQDPDRDYEQYF. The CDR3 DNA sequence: TGCGCCAGCAGCCAAGATCCGGACAGGGACTACGAGCAGTACTTC.

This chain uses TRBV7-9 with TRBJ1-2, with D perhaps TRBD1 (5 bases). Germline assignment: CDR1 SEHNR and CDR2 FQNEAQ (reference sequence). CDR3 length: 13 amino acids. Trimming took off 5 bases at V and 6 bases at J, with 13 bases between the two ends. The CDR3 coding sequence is TGTGCCAGCAGCCGCGGGACGATGGATGGCTACACCTTC. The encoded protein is CASSRGTMDGYTF.

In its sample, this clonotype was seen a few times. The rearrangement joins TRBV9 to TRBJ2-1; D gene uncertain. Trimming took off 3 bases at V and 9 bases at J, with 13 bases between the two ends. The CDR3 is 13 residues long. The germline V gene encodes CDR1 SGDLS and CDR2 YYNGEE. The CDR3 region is CASSAQLVSEQFF. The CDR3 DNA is TGTGCCAGCAGCGCCCAGCTAGTCAGTGAGCAGTTCTTC.

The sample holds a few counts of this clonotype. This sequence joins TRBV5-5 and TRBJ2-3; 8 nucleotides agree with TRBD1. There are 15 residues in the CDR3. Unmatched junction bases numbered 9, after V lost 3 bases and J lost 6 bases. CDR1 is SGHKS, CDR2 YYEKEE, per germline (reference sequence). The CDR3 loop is CASSSRTGSKDTQYF. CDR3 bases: TGTGCCAGCAGCTCCCGGACAGGGTCTAAGGATACGCAGTATTTT.

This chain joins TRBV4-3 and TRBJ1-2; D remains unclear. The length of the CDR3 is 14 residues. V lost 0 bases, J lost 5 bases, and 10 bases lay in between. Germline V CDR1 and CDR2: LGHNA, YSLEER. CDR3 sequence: CASSQDVSTYGYTF. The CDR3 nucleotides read TGCGCCAGCAGCCAAGACGTCAGTACGTATGGCTACACCTTC.

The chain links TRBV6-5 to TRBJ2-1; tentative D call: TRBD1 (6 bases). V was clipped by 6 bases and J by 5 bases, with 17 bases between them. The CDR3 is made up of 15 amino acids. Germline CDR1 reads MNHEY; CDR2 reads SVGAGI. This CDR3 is CASSSATGRNNEQFF. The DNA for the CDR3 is TGTGCCAGCAGCTCGGCGACAGGTAGGAACAATGAGCAGTTCTTC.

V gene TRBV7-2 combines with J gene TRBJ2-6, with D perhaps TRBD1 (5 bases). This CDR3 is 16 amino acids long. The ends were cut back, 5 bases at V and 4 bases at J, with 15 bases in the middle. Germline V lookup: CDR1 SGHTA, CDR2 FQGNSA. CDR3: CASSAIRDSGANVLTF. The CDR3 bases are TGTGCCAGCAGCGCCATCAGGGATTCCGGGGCCAACGTCCTGACTTTC.

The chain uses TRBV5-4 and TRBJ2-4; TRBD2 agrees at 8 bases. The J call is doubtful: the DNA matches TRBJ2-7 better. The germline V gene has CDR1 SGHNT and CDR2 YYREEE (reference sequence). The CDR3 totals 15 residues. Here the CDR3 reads CASSPGSSGVYEQYF. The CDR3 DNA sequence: TGTGCCAGCAGCCCCGGGAGTAGCGGGGTTTACGAGCAGTACTTC.

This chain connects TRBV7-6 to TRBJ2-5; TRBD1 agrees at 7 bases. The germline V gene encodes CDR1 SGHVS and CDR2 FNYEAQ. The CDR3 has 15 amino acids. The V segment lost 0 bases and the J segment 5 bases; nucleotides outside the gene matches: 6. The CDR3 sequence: CASSLAWTGPETQYF. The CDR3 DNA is TGTGCCAGCAGCTTAGCCTGGACAGGTCCCGAGACCCAGTACTTC.

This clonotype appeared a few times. CDR3 region: CASSPLEAGADTQYF. CDR3 bases: TGCGCCAGCAGCCCCTTGGAAGCGGGAGCAGATACGCAGTATTTT. The chain carries TRBV4-3 and TRBJ2-3; 8 bases align to TRBD2. The CDR3 loop spans 15 amino acids. The V and J ends lost 4 bases and 4 bases, in that order; junction bases with no gene match: 7. The germline CDR1 and CDR2 sequences are LGHNA and YSLEER.